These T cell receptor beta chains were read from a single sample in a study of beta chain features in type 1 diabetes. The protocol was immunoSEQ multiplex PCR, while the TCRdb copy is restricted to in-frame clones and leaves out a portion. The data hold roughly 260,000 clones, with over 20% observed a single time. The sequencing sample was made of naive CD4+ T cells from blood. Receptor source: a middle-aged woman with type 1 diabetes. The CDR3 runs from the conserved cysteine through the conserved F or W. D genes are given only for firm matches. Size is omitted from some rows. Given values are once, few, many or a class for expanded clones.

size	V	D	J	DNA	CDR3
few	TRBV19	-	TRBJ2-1	TGTGCCAGTAGTTCCCCTAGCGCTAAGAATGAGCAGTTCTTC	CASSSPSAKNEQFF
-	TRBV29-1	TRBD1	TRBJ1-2	TGCAGCGCCTCCCTCCGGGACAGTAACTATCGGAGGACCTTC	CSASLRDSNYRRTF
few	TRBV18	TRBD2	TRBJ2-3	TGTGCCAGCTCACCATCTGCCGGGGGGGATACGCAGTATTTT	CASSPSAGGDTQYF
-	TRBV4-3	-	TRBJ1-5	TGCGCCAGCAGCCAATACCTTACAGGCAATCAGCCCCAGCATTTT	CASSQYLTGNQPQHF
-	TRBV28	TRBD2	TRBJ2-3	TGTGCCAGCAGTTTATCCCAACTAGCGGGAGGGCCAGATACGCAGTATTTT	CASSLSQLAGGPDTQYF
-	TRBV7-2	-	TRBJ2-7	TGTGCCAGCAGCTTAGGGGGCCTTACCTACGAGCAGTACTTC	CASSLGGLTYEQYF
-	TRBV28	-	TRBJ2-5	TGTGCCAGCCGAACACAAGAGACCCAGTACTTC	CASRTQETQYF
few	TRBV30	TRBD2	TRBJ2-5	TGTGCCTGGAGTGTTCTAGCGGGCCCCCAAGAGACCCAGTACTTC	CAWSVLAGPQETQYF
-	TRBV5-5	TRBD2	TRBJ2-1	TGTGCCAGCAGCGGACGGACTAGCGGGATGTGGAATGAGCAGTTCTTC	CASSGRTSGMWNEQFF
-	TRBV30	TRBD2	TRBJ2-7	TGTGCCTGGAGTGGAGGGACTAGCGGGAGGGAGCAGTACTTC	CAWSGGTSGREQYF
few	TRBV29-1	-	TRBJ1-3	TGCAGCGTTGCCCCAGCGGCGTCTGGAAACACCATATATTTT	CSVAPAASGNTIYF
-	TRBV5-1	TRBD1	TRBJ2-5	TGCGCCAGCAGCAGGGACAGGGCAGGCGAAGAGACCCAGTACTTC	CASSRDRAGEETQYF
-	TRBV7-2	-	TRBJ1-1	TGTGCCAGCACCTACAGGGAAAACACTGAAGCTTTCTTT	CASTYRENTEAFF
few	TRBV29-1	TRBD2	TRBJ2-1	TGCAGCGTTGAACCTAGCGGGCCCTACAATGAGCAGTTCTTC	CSVEPSGPYNEQFF
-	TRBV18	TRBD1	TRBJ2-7	TGTGCCAGCTCAAAGGGACAGGGGGTCTACGAGCAGTACTTC	CASSKGQGVYEQYF
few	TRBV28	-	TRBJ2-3	TGTGCCACAGGGCTCTCCGCAGATACGCAGTATTTT	CATGLSADTQYF
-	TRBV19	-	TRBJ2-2	TGTGCCAGTCTCCAAATAGGAGGCACCGGGGAGCTGTTTTTT	CASLQIGGTGELFF
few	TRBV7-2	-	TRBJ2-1	TGTGCCAGCAGCCCCTTCGGCGGGCGGAATGAGCAGTTCTTC	CASSPFGGRNEQFF
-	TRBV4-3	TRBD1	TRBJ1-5	TGCGCCAGCAGCCATAACAGGGGTGGGCAGCCCCAGCATTTT	CASSHNRGGQPQHF
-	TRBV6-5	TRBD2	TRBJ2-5	TGTGCCAGCAGTATCGGACAGGGACTAGCGGAGACCCAGTACTTC	CASSIGQGLAETQYF
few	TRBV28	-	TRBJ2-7	TGTGCCAGCAGTGCGACAGACACCTACGAGCAGTACTTC	CASSATDTYEQYF
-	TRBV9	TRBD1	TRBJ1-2	TGTGCCAGCAGCGGGGGAACAGGGGTAGAGTATGGCTACACCTTC	CASSGGTGVEYGYTF
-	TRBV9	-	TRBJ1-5	TGTGCCAGCAGCGTAACCCCGGAGGGCAATCAGCCCCAGCATTTT	CASSVTPEGNQPQHF
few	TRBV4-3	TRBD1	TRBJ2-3	TGCGCCAGCAGCCTTGCAGGGGGACAGGGGGCCTTAGGGACGCAGTATTTT	CASSLAGGQGALGTQYF
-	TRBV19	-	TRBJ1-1	TGTGCCAGTAAGACAGGATACACTGAAGCTTTCTTT	CASKTGYTEAFF
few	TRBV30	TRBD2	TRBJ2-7	TGTGCCTGGAGTGTAATCGGGGGGTCGGGCGAGCAGTACTTC	CAWSVIGGSGEQYF
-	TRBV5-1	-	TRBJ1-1	TGCGCCAGCAGCCTAAACCCAGGGACTGAAGCTTTCTTT	CASSLNPGTEAFF
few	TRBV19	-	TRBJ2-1	TGTGCCAGTAGTGGCGGAAGCTCCTACAATGAGCAGTTCTTC	CASSGGSSYNEQFF
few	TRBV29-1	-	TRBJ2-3	TGCAGCGTTTATTCTAGCACAGATACGCAGTATTTT	CSVYSSTDTQYF
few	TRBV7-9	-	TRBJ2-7	TGTGCCAGCAGCTTAGTCGGTCCAGCGGAGCAGTACTTC	CASSLVGPAEQYF
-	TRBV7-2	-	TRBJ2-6	TGTGCCAGCAGCTTTAGGTCAGCGATCTCCTCTGGGGCCAACGTCCTGACTTTC	CASSFRSAISSGANVLTF
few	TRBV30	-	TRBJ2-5	TGTGCCTGGAGTGTAACGGGAGTGGGGGAGACCCAGTACTTC	CAWSVTGVGETQYF
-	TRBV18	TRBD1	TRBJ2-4	TGTGCCAGCTCAATCGACAGGGCCGAAAACATTCAGTACTTC	CASSIDRAENIQYF
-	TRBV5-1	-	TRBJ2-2	TGCGCCAGCGCATCAGGCAGCACCGGGGAGCTGTTTTTT	CASASGSTGELFF
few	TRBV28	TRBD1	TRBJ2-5	TGTGCCAGCGCCGGGACAGGGCTTAGGGAGACCCAGTACTTC	CASAGTGLRETQYF
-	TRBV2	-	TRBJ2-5	TGTGCCAGCAGGGATGGGCCTCAAGAGACCCAGTACTTC	CASRDGPQETQYF
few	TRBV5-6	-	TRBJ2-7	TGTGCCAGCAGCCAGGGGACCTACGAGCAGTACTTC	CASSQGTYEQYF
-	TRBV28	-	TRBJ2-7	TGTGCCAGCACGTTACCAGCGGGTACCGAGCAGTACTTC	CASTLPAGTEQYF
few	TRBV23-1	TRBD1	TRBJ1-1	TGCGCCAGCAGTCAATCCCGGACAGGCCCGAACACTGAAGCTTTCTTT	CASSQSRTGPNTEAFF
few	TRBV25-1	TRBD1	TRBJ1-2	TGTGCCAGCAGTGGCCCTCCAGGGGGCGGCTACACCTTC	CASSGPPGGGYTF
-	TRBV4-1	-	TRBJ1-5	TGCGCCAGCAGCCAGGAGGGGCGGAAAGGTCCCCAGCATTTT	CASSQEGRKGPQHF
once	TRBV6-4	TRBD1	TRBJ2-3	TGTGCCAGCAGTAATACAGGGGGCGAGACAGATACGCAGTATTTT	CASSNTGGETDTQYF